This T cell receptor beta chain was sequenced for a study of T cell responses to AZD1222 COVID-19 vaccine. As for the study in general: Both about-4-week and about-12-week second-dose recipients were combined.

Notes on this clone: Its antigen is as yet unknown.

The assay was immunoSEQ multiplex PCR, and TCRdb's table has in-frame clones only and misses some. The table lists some 150,000 clones, about 92% of them singletons. The V end was cut by 1 base, the J end by 8 bases, with 9 bases between. From germline, CDR1 is MGHDK and CDR2 SYGVNS. This CDR3 has 13 residues. The study's findings and limits: Targeting of unmutated variant regions was reportedly seen in nearly half of spike-specific TCRs. Donors in the cohort were predominantly white British and more often female, and clonal diversity was possibly underestimated.

The sequence was collected from an adult in good health. Here the sequenced sample was peripheral blood, taken on day 0 of AZD1222 vaccination. This sequence joins TRBV25-1 and TRBJ2-1, with a tentative D call TRBD2 (5 bases). The CDR3, as DNA: TGTGCCAGCAGTGAATGGTCGAGGGATGAGCAGTTCTTC. Amino acids: CASSEWSRDEQFF. Combining the CDR3 with reference TRBV25-1 and TRBJ2-1 gives the whole variable domain EADIYQTPRYLVIGTGKKITLECSQTMGHDKMYWYQQDPGMELHLIHYSYGVNSTEKGDLSSESTVSRIRTEHFPLTLESARPSHTSQYLCASSEWSRDEQFFGPGTRLTVL.